This TCR beta chain was identified in a study of graft-versus-host responses after intestinal transplantation. Study context: Recipients were given multivisceral, liver-intestinal, or isolated intestinal transplants. All recipients got anti-thymocyte globulin induction, then tacrolimus and steroids for around three years. General study points: When patients had graft-donor T cell macrochimerism, their allografts held high graft-versus-host to host-versus-graft clonal ratios.

Data came from immunoSEQ multiplex PCR; TCRdb stores just in-frame clones and leaves some out. The table lists roughly 96,000 clones, around 90% of them singletons. To note about this clone: The antigen remains unidentified.

The specimen comprised unstimulated CD8+ T cells sorted from spleen or lymph node cells, sampled before intestinal transplant. This clonotype was obtained from a human donor who received an intestinal transplant.

The CDR3 here is CASSYRTSTDTQYF. The CDR3, as DNA: TGCGCCAGCAGCTACCGGACTTCCACAGATACGCAGTATTTT. This chain uses TRBV5-1 with TRBJ2-3; D might be TRBD2 (5 bases). This CDR3 region has 14 residues. Looked up from germline, CDR1 is SGHRS and CDR2 is YFSETQ. V shed 3 bases and J shed 2 bases, with 10 bases lying between them.